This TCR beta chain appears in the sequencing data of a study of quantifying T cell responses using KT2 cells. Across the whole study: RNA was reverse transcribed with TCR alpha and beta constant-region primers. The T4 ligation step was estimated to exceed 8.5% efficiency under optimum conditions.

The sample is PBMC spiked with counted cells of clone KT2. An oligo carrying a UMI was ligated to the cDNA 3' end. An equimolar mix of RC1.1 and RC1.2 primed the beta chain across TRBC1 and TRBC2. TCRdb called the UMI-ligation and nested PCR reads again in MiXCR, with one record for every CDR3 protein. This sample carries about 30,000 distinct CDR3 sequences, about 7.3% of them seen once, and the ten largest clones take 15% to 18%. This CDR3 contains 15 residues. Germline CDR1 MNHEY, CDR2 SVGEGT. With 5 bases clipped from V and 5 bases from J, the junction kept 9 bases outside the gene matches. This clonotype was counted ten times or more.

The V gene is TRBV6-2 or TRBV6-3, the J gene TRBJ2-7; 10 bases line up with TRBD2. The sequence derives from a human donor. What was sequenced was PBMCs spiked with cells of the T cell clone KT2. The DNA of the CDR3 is TGTGCCAGCAGTCTACCGGGACTAGCGACGAACGAGCAGTACTTC. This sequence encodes CASSLPGLATNEQYF.